This T cell receptor (beta chain) originates from a study of blood T cells in healthy people across ages. Researchers collected roughly 10 milliliters of peripheral blood from every single donor. CDR1 is MDHEN and CDR2 is SYDVKM in the germline V gene. Trimming left V 7 bases short and J 6 bases short, with 19 bases between. CDR3 size: 15 residues. Sample-barcoded 5' priming and a J-beta primer mix drove a second PCR of roughly 7 to 11 cycles. TCRdb called the 5' RACE reads again in MiXCR, with one record for every CDR3 protein. The profile shows about 1,800,000 distinct CDR3 sequences, 25% to 30% of them singletons.

The sequence derives from a woman aged 30 to 39 in good health. The chain carries TRBV28 and TRBJ2-1; D unclear. Sample: blood. The CDR3 sequence: CASTQPGVKANEQFF. The CDR3 nucleotides are TGTGCCAGCACCCAACCGGGCGTTAAGGCCAATGAGCAGTTCTTC.